Here is one T cell receptor beta chain with its context. Its antigen is as yet unknown. The data derive from a study of cytomegalovirus exposure and HLA in healthy donors. Points from the study as a whole: In vitro assays verified that a few CMV-associated chains recognized CMV antigens specifically.

V was pared by 4 bases and J by 0 bases, with 11 bases between. CDR1 is MNHEY and CDR2 is SMNVEV in the germline V gene (reference sequence). The length of the CDR3 is 15 residues. Sequencing used immunoSEQ multiplex PCR; TCRdb keeps in-frame clones, though not all of them. Among 300,000 to 450,000 clones listed, 70% to 90% were seen once. The V and J genes are TRBV27 and TRBJ2-3; D possibly corresponds to TRBD1 (5 bases). The sample consisted of PBMCs. The receptor was isolated from a young woman in good health and CMV-seronegative. The chain's CDR3 is CASSSLTESTDTQYF. CDR3 bases: TGTGCCAGCAGTTCCCTGACAGAAAGCACAGATACGCAGTATTTT.